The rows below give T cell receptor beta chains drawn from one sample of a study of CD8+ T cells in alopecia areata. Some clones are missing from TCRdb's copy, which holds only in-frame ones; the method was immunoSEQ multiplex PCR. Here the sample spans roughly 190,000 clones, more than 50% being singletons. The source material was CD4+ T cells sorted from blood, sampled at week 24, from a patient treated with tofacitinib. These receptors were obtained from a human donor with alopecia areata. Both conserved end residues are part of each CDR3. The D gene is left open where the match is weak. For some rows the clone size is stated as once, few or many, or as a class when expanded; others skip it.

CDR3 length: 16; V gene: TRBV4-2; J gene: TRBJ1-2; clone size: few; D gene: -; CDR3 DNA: TGTGCCAGCAGCCGTACGACTGTGGTAGAGGAGCGGGGCTACACCTTC; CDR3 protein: CASSRTTVVEERGYTF
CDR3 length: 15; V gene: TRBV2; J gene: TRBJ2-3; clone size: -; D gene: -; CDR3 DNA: TGTGCCAGCAGTGGATCAGGGGAAAGCACAGATACGCAGTATTTT; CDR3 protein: CASSGSGESTDTQYF
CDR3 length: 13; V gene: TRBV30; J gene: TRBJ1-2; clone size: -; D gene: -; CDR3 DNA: TGTGCCTGGAGTGTTATGGGGATCTATGGCTACACCTTC; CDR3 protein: CAWSVMGIYGYTF
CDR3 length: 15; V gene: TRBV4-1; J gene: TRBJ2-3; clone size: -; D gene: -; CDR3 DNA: TGCGCCAGCAGCCCGGACGGAGCTGCCGCAGATACGCAGTATTTT; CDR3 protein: CASSPDGAAADTQYF
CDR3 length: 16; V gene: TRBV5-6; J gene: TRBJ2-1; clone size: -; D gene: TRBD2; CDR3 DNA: TGTGCCAGCAGCGTCACTAGCGGGGGTTTTCGCAATGAGCAGTTCTTC; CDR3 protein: CASSVTSGGFRNEQFF
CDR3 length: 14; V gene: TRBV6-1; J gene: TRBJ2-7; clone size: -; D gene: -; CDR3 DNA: TGTGCCAGCAGCGGCCTGATAGTCTCCTACGAGCAGTACTTC; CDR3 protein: CASSGLIVSYEQYF
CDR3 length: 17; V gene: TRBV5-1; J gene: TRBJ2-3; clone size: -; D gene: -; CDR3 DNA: TGCGCCAGCAGCTTGGGGATCCAGGGCCCTACCACAGATACGCAGTATTTT; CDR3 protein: CASSLGIQGPTTDTQYF
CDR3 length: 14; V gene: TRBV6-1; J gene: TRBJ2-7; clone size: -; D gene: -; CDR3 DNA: TGTGCCAGCAGGTCGCTGACAGGTTCCTACGAGCAGTACTTC; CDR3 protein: CASRSLTGSYEQYF
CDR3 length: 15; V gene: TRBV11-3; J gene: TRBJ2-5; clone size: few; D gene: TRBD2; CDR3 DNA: TGTGCCAGCAGCCTAAACCTGGCTAGCGGAGAGACCCAGTACTTC; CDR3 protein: CASSLNLASGETQYF
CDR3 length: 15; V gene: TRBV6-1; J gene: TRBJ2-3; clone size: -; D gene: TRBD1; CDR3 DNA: TGTGCCAGCAGTGCACGGGACAGGGGCTCGGATACGCAGTATTTT; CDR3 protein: CASSARDRGSDTQYF
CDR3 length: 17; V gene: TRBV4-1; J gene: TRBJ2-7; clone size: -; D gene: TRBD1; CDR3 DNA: TGCGCCAGCAGCCAAGATCTAAGGGACAGATTCTTCCACGAGCAGTACTTC; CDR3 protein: CASSQDLRDRFFHEQYF
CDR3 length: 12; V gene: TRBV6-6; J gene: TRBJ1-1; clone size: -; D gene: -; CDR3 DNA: TGTGCCAGCAGTTTCCTTAACACTGAAGCTTTCTTT; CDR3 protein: CASSFLNTEAFF
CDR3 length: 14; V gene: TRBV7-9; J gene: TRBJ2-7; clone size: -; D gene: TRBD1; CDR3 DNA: TGTGCCAGCAGCTTAGCAGGGGGCGCATACGAGCAGTACTTC; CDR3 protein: CASSLAGGAYEQYF
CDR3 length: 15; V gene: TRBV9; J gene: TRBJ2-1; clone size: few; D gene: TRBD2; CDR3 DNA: TGTGCCAGCAGCGGTCGGACTAGCGGGGGCAATGAGCAGTTCTTC; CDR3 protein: CASSGRTSGGNEQFF
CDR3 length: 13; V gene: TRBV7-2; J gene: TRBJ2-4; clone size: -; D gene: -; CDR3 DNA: TGTGCCAGCAGCCAGACCTCGGTGGACATTCAGTACTTC; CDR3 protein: CASSQTSVDIQYF
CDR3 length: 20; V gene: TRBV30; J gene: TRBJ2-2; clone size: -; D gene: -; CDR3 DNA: TGTGCCTGGAGTGTGGTGGGGCGGCAGGCAGGCACCGCTAACACCGGGGAGCTGTTTTTT; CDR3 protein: CAWSVVGRQAGTANTGELFF
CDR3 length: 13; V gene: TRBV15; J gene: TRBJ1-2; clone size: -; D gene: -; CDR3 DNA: TGTGCCACCAGCAATGAGGTTGGGGCGGGCTACACCTTC; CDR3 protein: CATSNEVGAGYTF
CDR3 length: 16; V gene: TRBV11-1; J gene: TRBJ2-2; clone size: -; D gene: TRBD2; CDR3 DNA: TGTGCCAGCAGTTCTCAGCGGGGGCCAGACACCGGGGAGCTGTTTTTT; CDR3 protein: CASSSQRGPDTGELFF
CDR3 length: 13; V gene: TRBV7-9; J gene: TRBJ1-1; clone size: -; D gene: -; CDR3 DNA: TGTGCCAGCAGACCAGGGGTTTCGACTGAAGCTTTCTTT; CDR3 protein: CASRPGVSTEAFF
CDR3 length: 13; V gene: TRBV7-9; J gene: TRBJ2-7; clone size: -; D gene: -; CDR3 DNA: TGTGCCAGCAGCCTCTCAGGGTCCTACGAGCAGTACTTC; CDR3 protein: CASSLSGSYEQYF
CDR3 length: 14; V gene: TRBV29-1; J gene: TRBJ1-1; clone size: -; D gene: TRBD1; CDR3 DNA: TGCAGCGCCAGGACAGGGACCGACGGCACTGAAGCTTTCTTT; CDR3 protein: CSARTGTDGTEAFF
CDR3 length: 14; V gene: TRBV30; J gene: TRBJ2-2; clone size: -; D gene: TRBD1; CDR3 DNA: TGTGCCTGGGGGACAGGGGTGAACACCGGGGAGCTGTTTTTT; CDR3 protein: CAWGTGVNTGELFF
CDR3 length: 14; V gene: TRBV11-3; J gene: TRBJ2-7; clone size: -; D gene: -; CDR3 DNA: TGTGCCAGCAGCTTAGATCGGGACAACTACGAGCAGTACTTC; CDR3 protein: CASSLDRDNYEQYF
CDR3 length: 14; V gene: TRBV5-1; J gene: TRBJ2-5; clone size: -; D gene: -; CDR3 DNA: TGCGCCAGCAGCATCGGTGAGGGACAAGAGACCCAGTACTTC; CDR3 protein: CASSIGEGQETQYF
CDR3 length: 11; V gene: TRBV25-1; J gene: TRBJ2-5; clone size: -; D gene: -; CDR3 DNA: TGTGCCAGCAGCTTACGAGAGACCCAGTACTTC; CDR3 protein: CASSLRETQYF
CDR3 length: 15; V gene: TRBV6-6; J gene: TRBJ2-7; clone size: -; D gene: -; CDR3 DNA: TGTGCCAGCAGACCATACAGGGACCTAGGGTACGAGCAGTACTTC; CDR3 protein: CASRPYRDLGYEQYF
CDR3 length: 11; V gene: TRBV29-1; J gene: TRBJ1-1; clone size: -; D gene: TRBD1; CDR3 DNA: TGCAGCGGACTTCAGGGGGCAAATGCTTTCTTT; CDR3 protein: CSGLQGANAFF
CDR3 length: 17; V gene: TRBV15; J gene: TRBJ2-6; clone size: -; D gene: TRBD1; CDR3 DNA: TGTGCCACCAGCAGAGGGACAGGGTTCTCTGGGGCCAACGTCCTGACTTTC; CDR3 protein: CATSRGTGFSGANVLTF
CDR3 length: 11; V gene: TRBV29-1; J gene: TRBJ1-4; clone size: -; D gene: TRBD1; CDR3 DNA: TGCAGCGCCGACAGGGATGAAAAACTGTTTTTT; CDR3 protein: CSADRDEKLFF
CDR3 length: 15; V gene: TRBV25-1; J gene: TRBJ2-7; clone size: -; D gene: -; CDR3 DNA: TGTGCCAGCAGTGAATACCCGTCGACCACTAGCGAGCAGTACTTC; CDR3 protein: CASSEYPSTTSEQYF
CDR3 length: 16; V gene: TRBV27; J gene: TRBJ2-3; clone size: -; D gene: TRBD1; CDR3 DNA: TGTGCCAGCAGTTCTTTGACAGGGGCTTGGACAGATACGCAGTATTTT; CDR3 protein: CASSSLTGAWTDTQYF
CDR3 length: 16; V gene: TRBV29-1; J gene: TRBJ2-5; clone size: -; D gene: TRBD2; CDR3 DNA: TGCAGCGTAGAGCCCCCAGCGGGGGGGCCGAAAGAGACCCAGTACTTC; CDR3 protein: CSVEPPAGGPKETQYF
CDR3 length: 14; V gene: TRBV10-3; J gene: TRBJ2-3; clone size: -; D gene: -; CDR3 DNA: TGTGCCATCAGTACCGGGCAACGCACAGATACGCAGTATTTT; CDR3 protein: CAISTGQRTDTQYF
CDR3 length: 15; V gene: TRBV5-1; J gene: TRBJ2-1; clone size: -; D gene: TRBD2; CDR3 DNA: TGCGCCAGCAGCCCAACTAGCGGGGGGGCCTTAGAGCAGTTCTTC; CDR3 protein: CASSPTSGGALEQFF
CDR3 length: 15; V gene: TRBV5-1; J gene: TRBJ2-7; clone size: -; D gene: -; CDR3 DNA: TGCGCCAGCAGCTTAGAAACAGGGATTAGCTACGAGCAGTACTTC; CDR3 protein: CASSLETGISYEQYF
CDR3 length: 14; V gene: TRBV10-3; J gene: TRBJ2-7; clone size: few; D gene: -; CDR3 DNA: TGTGCCATCAGTGAGTCAGTAGGCCGCTACGAGCAGTACTTC; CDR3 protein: CAISESVGRYEQYF
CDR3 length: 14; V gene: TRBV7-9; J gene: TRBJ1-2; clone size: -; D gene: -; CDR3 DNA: TGTGCCAGCAGCCCAAGACAGATCGAGGTGGGCTACACCTTC; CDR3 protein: CASSPRQIEVGYTF
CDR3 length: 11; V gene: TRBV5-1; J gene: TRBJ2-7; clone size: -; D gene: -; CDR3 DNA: TGCGCCAGCAGCTTGGAGGGCGAGCAGTACTTC; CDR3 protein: CASSLEGEQYF
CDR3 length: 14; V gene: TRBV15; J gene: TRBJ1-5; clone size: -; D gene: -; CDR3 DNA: TGTGCCACCAGCAGAGTGGAAGGGAATCAGCCCCAGCATTTT; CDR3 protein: CATSRVEGNQPQHF
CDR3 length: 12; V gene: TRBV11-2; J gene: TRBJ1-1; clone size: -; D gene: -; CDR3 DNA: TGTGCCAGCAGCTTATCGAACACTGAAGCTTTCTTT; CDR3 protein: CASSLSNTEAFF
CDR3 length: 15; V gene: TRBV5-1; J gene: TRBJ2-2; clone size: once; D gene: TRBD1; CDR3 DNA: TGCGCCAGCAGCCCGGGACAGGGAAACACCGGGGAGCTGTTTTTT; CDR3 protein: CASSPGQGNTGELFF
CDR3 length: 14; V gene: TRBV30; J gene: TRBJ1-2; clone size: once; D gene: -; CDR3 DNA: TGTGCCTGGAGTGTAATTGCAGGGATCTATGGCTACACCTTC; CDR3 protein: CAWSVIAGIYGYTF
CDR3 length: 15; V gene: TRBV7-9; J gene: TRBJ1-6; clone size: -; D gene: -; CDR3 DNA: TGTGCCAGCAGCGCCGGGACCAGAGGGAATTCACCCCTCCACTTT; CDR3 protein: CASSAGTRGNSPLHF
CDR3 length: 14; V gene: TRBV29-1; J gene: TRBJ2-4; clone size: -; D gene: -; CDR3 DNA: TGCAGCGTTGTAGGCCTGCTAGCCAAAAACATTCAGTACTTC; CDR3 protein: CSVVGLLAKNIQYF
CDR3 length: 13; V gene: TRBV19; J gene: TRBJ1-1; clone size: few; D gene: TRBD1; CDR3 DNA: TGTGCCAGTAGTATCGACAGGGTCAAAGAAGCTTTCTTT; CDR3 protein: CASSIDRVKEAFF
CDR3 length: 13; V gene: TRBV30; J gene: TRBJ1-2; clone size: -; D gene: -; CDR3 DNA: TGTGCCTGGAGTCGGAGACAGCTGGACGGCTACACCTTC; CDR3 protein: CAWSRRQLDGYTF
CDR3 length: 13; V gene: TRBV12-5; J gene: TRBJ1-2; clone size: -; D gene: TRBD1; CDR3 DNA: TGTGCTAGTGGGGGACAGGCCAACTATGGCTACACCTTC; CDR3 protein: CASGGQANYGYTF
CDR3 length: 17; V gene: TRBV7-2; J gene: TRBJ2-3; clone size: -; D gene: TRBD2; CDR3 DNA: TGTGCCAGCAGCTTAGTGCGGGGGGCCCGAAGCACAGATACGCAGTATTTT; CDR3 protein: CASSLVRGARSTDTQYF
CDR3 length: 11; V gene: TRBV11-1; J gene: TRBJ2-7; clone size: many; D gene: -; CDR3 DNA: TGTGCCAGCAGCTCGGGATACGAGCAGTACTTC; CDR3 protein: CASSSGYEQYF